This T cell receptor (beta chain) was recorded in a study of regulatory T cells in long-lasting Graves disease. Study overall: Graves' disease counted as persistent after over 5 years of antithyroid drugs with positive TSH receptor antibodies.

Libraries of TCR beta came from iRepertoire HTBI primers plus Arm-PCR of CDR3 regions. One entry per CDR3 protein, called by TCRdb with MiXCR from the multiplex PCR reads. In the table there are a few hundred thousand distinct CDR3 sequences, roughly 20% of which are singletons. Whole-study findings and limits: Lower TCR diversity characterized persistent Graves' patients relative to newly diagnosed patients. Persistent patients had more shared public clonotypes (around 2,700) than new patients (roughly 940).

This clonotype came up many times. Its antigen remains unknown. Time point specified: persistent/refractory GD, antithyroid drugs over 5 years with positive TRAb. With RNA extracted from PBMCs as input, the TCR library was made. The source of this sequence is a woman in her thirties or forties with Graves disease. The specimen was peripheral blood mononuclear cells (PBMCs), collected when the disease was refractory, from a patient treated with antithyroid drugs.

The CDR3 loop is CASRPTGYYSNQPQHF. In DNA form, the CDR3 reads TGTGCCAGCAGACCTACAGGGTACTATAGCAATCAGCCCCAGCATTTT. J is TRBJ1-5 and V is TRBV27; D possibly corresponds to TRBD1 (6 bases). The CDR3 totals 16 residues. Germline V lookup: CDR1 MNHEY, CDR2 SMNVEV (reference sequence). V lost 6 bases and J lost 0, with 15 bases in between.